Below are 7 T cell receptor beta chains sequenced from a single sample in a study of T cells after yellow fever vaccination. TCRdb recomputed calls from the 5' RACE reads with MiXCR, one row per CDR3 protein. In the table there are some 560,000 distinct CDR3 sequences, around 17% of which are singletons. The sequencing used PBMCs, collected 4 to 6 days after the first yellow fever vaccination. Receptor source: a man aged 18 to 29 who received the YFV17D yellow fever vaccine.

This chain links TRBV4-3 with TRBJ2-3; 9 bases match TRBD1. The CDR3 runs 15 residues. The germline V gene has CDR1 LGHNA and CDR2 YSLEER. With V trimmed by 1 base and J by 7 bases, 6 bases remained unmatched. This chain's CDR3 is CASSQAGQGRHTQYF. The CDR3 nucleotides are TGCGCCAGCAGCCAAGCTGGACAGGGGAGGCATACGCAGTATTTT.

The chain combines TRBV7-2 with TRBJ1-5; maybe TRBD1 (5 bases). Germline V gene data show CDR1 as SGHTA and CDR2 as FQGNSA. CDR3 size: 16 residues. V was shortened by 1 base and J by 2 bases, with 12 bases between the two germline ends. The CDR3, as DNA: TGTGCCAGCAGCTTAGGGGGGGGGGACGGCAATCAGCCCCAGCATTTT. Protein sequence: CASSLGGGDGNQPQHF.

In DNA form, the CDR3 reads TGCGCCAGCAGCTCGGTGGGTCTCACTGTGGTGAACACTGAAGCTTTCTTT. Translated, it gives CASSSVGLTVVNTEAFF. The chain uses TRBV5-1 and TRBJ1-1; no reliable D call. The CDR3 is made up of 17 amino acids. Germline V gene lookup returns CDR1 SGHRS and CDR2 YFSETQ. The germline V and J ends were trimmed by 3 bases and 0 bases, with 18 bases remaining between them.

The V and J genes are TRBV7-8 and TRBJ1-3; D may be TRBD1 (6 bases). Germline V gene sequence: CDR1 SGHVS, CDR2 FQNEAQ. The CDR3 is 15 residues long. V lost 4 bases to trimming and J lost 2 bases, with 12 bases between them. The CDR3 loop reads CASSSERGAGNTIYF. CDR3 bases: TGTGCCAGCAGCTCGGAGAGGGGGGCTGGAAACACCATATATTTT.

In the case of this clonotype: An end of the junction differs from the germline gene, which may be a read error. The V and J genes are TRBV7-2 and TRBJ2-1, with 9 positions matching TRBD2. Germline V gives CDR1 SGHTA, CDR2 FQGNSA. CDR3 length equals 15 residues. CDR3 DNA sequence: TGTGCCAGCGGCTTACTAGCGGGCTTTTACAATGAGCAGTTCTTC. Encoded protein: CASGLLAGFYNEQFF.

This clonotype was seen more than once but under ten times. As DNA, the CDR3 is TGCAGTGCTAGGTTGGGGGCCAGGGCAGATACGCAGTATTTT. Its translation: CSARLGARADTQYF. V and J are TRBV20-1 and TRBJ2-3, with D perhaps TRBD1 (6 bases). The germline V and J ends were trimmed by 3 bases and 4 bases, with 14 bases remaining between them. The germline V gene has CDR1 DFQATT and CDR2 SNEGSKA (reference sequence). The CDR3 extends over 14 amino acids.

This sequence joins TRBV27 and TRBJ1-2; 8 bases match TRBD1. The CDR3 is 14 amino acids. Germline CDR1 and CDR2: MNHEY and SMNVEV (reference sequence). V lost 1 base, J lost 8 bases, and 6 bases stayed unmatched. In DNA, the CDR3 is TGTGCCAGCAGTTTATGGCAGGGGGCGCCGGGCTACACCTTC. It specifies CASSLWQGAPGYTF.